Listed here is a single T cell receptor (beta chain). After removal of 3 bases from V and 1 base from J, the junction contained 4 bases not matched to a gene. The germline V gene encodes CDR1 DFQATT and CDR2 SNEGSKA (reference sequence). The CDR3 has 15 residues. TCRdb used MiXCR to reprocess the RT-PCR reads, holding one entry per CDR3 protein. The sample comprises more than 600,000 distinct CDR3 sequences, approximately 15% of which are singletons, and 3.6% rests with the top ten. The rearrangement joins TRBV20-1 to TRBJ2-3, with 10 bases lining up with TRBD1. This TCR was sampled from a female donor in good health, serving as a healthy control. Sequencing input: memory CD4+ T cells from blood. The CDR3 sequence: CSASTGTGGTDTQYF. CDR3 DNA sequence: TGCAGTGCTAGCACCGGGACAGGGGGCACAGATACGCAGTATTTT.